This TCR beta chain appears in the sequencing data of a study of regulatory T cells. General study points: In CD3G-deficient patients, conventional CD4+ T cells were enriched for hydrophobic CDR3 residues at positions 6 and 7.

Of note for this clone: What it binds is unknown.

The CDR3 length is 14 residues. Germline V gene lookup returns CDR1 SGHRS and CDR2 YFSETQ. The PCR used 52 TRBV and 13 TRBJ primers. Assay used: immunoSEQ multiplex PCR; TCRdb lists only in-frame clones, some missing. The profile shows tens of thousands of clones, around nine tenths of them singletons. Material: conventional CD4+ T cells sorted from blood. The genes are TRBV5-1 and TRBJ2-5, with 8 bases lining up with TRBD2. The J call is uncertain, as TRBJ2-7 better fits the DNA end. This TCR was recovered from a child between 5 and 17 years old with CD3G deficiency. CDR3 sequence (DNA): TGCGCCAGCAGCCCTAGGACTAGCAGTAACGAGCAGTACTTC. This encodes CASSPRTSSNEQYF.